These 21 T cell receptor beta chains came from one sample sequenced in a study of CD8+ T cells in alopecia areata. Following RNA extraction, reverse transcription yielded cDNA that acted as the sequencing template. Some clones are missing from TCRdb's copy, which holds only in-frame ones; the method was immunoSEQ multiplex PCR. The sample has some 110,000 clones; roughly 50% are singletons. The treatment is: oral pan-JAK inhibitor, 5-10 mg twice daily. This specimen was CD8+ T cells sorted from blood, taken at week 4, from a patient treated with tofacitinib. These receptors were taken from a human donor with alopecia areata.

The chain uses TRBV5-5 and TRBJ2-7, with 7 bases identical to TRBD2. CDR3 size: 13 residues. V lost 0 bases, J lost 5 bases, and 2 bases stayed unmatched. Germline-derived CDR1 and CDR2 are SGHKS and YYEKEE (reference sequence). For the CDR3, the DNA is TGTGCCAGCAGCTTGGCGGCGGGGGACGAGCAGTACTTC. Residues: CASSLAAGDEQYF.

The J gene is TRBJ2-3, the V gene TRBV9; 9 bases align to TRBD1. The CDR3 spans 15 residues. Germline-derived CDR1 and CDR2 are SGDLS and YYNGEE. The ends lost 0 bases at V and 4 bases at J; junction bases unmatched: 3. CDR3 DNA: TGTGCCAGCAGCGTAGGGGGACAGGGTGCAGATACGCAGTATTTT. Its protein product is CASSVGGQGADTQYF.

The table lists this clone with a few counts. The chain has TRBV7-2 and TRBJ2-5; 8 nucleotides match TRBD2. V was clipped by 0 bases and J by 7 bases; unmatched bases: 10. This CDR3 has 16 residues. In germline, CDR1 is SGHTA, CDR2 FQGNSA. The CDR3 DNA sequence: TGTGCCAGCAGCTTAGCGCTGGCGGCGGGGGGTGCGACCCAGTACTTC. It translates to CASSLALAAGGATQYF.

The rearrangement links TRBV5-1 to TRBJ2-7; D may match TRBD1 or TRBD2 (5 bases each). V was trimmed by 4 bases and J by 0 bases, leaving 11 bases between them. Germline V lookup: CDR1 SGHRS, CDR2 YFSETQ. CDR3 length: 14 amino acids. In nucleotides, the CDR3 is TGCGCCAGCAGCCCGGAGGACAACTCCTACGAGCAGTACTTC. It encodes CASSPEDNSYEQYF.

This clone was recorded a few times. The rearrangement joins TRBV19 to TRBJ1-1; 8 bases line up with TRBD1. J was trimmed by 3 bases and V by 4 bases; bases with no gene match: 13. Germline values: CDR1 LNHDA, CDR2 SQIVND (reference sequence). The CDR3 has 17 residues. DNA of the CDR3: TGTGCCAGTAGTACCCCCTCGACAGGGGACGGGGACACTGAAGCTTTCTTT. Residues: CASSTPSTGDGDTEAFF.

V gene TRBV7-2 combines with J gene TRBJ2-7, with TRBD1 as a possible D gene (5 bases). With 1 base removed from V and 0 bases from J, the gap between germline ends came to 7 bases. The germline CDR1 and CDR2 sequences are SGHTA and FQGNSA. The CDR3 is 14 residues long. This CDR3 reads CASSLGQISYEQYF. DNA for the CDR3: TGTGCCAGCAGCTTAGGACAGATCTCCTACGAGCAGTACTTC.

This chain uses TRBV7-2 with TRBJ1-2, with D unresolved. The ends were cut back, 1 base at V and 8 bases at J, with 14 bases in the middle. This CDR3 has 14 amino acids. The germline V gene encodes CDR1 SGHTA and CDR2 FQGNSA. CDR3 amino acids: CASSLVNRLEGYTF. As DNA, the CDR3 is TGTGCCAGCAGCTTAGTCAACAGACTTGAGGGCTACACCTTC.

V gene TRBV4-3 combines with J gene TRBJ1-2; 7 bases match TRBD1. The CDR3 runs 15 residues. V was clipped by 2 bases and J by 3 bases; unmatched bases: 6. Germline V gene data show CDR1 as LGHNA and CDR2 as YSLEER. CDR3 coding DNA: TGCGCCAGCAGCCAATCGTACAGGGGTGACTATGGCTACACCTTC. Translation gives CASSQSYRGDYGYTF.

The CDR3 DNA is TGCAGCGTTGAGGTCGGGCAGGTCTACGAGCAGTACTTC. Protein product: CSVEVGQVYEQYF. This chain joins TRBV29-1 and TRBJ2-7; no definite D call. Germline V lookup: CDR1 SQVTM, CDR2 ANQGSEA. The CDR3 runs 13 residues. The germline V and J ends were trimmed by 3 bases and 3 bases, with 12 bases remaining between them.

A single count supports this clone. The CDR3 reads CAISPGGEPYEQYF. In nucleotides, the CDR3 is TGTGCCATCAGCCCCGGGGGGGAACCCTACGAGCAGTACTTC. The chain couples TRBV10-3 to TRBJ2-7; 8 nucleotides agree with TRBD2. The CDR3 runs 14 residues. Trimming removed 6 bases from V and 2 bases from J; junction bases left unmatched: 6. Germline V gives CDR1 ENHRY, CDR2 SYGVKD.

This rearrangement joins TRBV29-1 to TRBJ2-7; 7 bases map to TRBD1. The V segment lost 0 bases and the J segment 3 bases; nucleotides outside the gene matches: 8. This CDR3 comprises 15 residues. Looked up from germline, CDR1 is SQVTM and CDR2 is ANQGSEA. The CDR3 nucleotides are TGCAGCGTTGAAGATGGTGGGGCAGGGGGCTACGAGCAGTACTTC. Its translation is CSVEDGGAGGYEQYF.

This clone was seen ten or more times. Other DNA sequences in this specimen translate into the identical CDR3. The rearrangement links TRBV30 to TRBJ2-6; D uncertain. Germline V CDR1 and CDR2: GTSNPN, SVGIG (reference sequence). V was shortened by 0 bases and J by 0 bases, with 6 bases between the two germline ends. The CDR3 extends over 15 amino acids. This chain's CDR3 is CAWSVGISGANVLTF. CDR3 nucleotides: TGTGCCTGGAGTGTAGGGATCTCTGGGGCCAACGTCCTGACTTTC.

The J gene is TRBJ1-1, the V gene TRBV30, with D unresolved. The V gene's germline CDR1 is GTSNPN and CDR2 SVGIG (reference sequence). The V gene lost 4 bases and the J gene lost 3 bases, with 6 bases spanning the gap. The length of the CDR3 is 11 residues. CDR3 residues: CAWTADTEAFF. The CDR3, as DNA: TGTGCCTGGACAGCTGACACTGAAGCTTTCTTT.

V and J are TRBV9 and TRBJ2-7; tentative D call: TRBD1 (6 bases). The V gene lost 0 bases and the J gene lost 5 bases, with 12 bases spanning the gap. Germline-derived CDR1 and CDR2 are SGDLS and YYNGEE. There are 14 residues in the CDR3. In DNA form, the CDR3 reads TGTGCCAGCAGCGTAGGTAAGGGGGTACACGAGCAGTACTTC. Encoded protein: CASSVGKGVHEQYF.

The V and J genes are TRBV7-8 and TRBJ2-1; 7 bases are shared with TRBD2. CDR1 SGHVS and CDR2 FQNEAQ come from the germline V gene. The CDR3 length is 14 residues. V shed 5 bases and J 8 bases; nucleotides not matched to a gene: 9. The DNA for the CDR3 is TGTGCCAGCAGCCCCCGGACTAGTTTCGATGAGCAGTTCTTC. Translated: CASSPRTSFDEQFF.

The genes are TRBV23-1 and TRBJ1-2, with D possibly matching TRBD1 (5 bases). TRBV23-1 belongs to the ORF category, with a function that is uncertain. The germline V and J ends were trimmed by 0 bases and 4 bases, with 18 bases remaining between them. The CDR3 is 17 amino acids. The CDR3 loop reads CASSQSFQGTIVYGYTF. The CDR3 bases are TGCGCCAGCAGTCAATCGTTTCAGGGAACCATTGTCTATGGCTACACCTTC.

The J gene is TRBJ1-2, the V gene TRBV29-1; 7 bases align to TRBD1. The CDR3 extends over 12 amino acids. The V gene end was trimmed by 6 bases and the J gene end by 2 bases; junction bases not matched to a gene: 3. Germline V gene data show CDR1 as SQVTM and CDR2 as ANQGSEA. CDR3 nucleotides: TGCAGCGTACTGACAGGGAACTATGGCTACACCTTC. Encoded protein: CSVLTGNYGYTF.

CDR3: CASSDGLAGGTDTQYF. The CDR3 DNA is TGTGCCAGCAGTGATGGACTAGCGGGGGGTACAGATACGCAGTATTTT. This chain connects TRBV27 to TRBJ2-3; the match to TRBD2 covers 14 bases. Germline lookup yields CDR1 MNHEY and CDR2 SMNVEV (reference sequence). CDR3 length: 16 residues. Trimming took 5 bases from V and 3 from J; bases not matched to a gene: 4.

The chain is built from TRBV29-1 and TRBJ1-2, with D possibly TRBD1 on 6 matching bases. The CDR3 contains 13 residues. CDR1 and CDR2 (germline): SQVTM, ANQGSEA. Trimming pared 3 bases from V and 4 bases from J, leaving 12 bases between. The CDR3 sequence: CSVDVGGAYGYTF. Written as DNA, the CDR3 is TGCAGCGTTGATGTAGGGGGGGCCTATGGCTACACCTTC.

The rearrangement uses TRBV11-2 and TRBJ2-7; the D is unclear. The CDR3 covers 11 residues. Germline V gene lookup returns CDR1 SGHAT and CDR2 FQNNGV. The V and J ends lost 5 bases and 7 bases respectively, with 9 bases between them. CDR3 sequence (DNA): TGTGCCAGCAGCACCCTTGGGGAGCAGTACTTC. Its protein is CASSTLGEQYF. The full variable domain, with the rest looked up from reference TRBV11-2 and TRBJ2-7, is EAGVAQSPRYKIIEKRQSVAFWCNPISGHATLYWYQQILGQGPKLLIQFQNNGVVDDSQLPKDRFSAERLKGVDSTLKIQPAKLEDSAVYLCASSTLGEQYFGPGTRLTVT.

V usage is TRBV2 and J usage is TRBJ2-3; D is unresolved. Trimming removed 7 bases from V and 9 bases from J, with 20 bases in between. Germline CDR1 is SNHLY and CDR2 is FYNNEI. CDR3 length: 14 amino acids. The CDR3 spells CASTTTSPRVTQYF. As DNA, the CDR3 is TGTGCCAGCACTACCACTTCACCCCGGGTCACGCAGTATTTT.